The T cell receptor beta chain under discussion was sequenced for a study of shared clonotypes between healthy human individuals. To note about this clone: Its antigen is not identified.

Naive-designated CD8 cells lacked CD45RO, were positively enriched for CCR7, and omitted terminally differentiated effector memory CD45RA+ cells. The study, taken as a whole, reports: In contrast to clonotypes shared by all four donors, non-shared clonotypes had lower generation probabilities.

The CDR3 has 13 residues. The trim removed 7 bases at V and 3 bases at J, leaving 5 bases unmatched. Germline loops: CDR1 MNHEY, CDR2 SMNVEV (reference sequence). Using roughly 200 ng DNA, 30,000 to 35,000 T cell genomes, the sorted-subset replicate PCRs were run. The table came from immunoSEQ multiplex PCR; TCRdb's copy has only in-frame clones and leaves some out. The sample has some 2 million clones; roughly 94% are singletons. The sample was naive CD8+ T cells sorted from blood. This TCR was sampled from a man aged 18 to 30 in good health. V is TRBV27 and J is TRBJ2-7; 8 bases agree with TRBD2. CDR3: CASINRGGYEQYF. The CDR3 nucleotides are TGTGCCAGCATCAACCGGGGGGGCTACGAGCAGTACTTC.